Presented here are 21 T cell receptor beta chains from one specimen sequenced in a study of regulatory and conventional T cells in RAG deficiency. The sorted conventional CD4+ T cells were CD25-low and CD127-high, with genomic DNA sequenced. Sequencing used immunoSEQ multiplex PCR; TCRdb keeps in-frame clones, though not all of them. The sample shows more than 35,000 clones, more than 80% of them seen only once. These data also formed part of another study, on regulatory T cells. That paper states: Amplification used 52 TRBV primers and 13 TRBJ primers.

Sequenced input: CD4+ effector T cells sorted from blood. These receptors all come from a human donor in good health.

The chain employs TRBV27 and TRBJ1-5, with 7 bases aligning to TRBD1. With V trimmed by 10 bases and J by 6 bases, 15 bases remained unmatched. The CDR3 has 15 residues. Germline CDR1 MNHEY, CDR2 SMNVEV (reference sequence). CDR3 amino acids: CATQGGYREGQPQHF. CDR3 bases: TGTGCCACCCAGGGGGGGTACAGGGAAGGTCAGCCCCAGCATTTT.

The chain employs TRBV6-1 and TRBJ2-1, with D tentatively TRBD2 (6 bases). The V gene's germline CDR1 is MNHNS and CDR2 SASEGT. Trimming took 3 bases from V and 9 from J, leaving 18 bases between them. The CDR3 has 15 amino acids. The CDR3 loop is CASSEGGLRRGEQFF. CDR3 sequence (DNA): TGTGCCAGCAGTGAGGGAGGACTGCGAAGGGGTGAGCAGTTCTTC.

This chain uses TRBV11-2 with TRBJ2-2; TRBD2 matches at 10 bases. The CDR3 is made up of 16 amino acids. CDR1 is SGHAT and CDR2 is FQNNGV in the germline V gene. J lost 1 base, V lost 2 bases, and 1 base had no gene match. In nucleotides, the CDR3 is TGTGCCAGCAGCTTATGGACTAGCGGGAACACCGGGGAGCTGTTTTTT. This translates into CASSLWTSGNTGELFF.

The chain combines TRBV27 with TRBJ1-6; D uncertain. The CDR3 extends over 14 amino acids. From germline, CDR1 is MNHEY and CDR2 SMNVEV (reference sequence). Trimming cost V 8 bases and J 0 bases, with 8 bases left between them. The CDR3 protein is CASSSVSYNSPLHF. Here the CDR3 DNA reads TGTGCCAGCTCCTCAGTCTCCTATAATTCACCCCTCCACTTT.

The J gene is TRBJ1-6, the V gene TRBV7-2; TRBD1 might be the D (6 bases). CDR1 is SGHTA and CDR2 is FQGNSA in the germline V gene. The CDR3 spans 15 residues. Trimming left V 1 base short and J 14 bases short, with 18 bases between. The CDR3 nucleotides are TGTGCCAGCAGCTTAGTCGGCAGGGGTGGCTCATCCCTCCACTTT. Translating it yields CASSLVGRGGSSLHF. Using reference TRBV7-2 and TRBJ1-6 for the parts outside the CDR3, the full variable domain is GAGVSQSPSNKVTEKGKDVELRCDPISGHTALYWYRQSLGQGLEFLIYFQGNSAPDKSGLPSDRFSAERTGGSVSTLTIQRTQQEDSAVYLCASSLVGRGGSSLHFGNGTRLTVT.

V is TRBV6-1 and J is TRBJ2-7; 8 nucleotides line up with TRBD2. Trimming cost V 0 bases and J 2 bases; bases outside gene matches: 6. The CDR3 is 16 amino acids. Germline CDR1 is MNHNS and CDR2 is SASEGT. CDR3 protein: CASSEAGSGSPYEQYF. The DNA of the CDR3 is TGTGCCAGCAGTGAAGCGGGGAGCGGGAGTCCCTACGAGCAGTACTTC.

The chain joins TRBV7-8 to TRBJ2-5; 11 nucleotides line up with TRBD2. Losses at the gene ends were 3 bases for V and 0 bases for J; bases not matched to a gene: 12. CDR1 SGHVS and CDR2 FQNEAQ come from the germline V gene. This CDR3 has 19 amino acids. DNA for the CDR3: TGTGCCAGCAGCTTTTATCTAGCGGGGGGCCATACTTACCAAGAGACCCAGTACTTC. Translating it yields CASSFYLAGGHTYQETQYF.

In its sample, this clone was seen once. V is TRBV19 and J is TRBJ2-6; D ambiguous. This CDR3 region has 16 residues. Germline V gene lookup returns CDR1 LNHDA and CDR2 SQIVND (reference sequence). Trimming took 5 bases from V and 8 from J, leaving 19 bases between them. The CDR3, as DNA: TGTGCCAGTAGTGAGCGCCAGACAATAGGGACCAACGTCCTGACTTTC. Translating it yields CASSERQTIGTNVLTF.

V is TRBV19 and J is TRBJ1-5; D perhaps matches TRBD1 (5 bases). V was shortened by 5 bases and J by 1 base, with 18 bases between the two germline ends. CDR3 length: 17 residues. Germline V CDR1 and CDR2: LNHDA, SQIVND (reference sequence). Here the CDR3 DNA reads TGTGCCAGTAGTTACGGGGGGGGATATAGAAGCAATCAGCCCCAGCATTTT. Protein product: CASSYGGGYRSNQPQHF.

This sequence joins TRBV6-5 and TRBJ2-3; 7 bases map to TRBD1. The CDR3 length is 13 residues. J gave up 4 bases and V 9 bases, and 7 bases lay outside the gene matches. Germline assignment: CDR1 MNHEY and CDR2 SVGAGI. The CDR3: CASRTGSADTQYF. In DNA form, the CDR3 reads TGTGCCAGTAGGACAGGTTCCGCAGATACGCAGTATTTT.

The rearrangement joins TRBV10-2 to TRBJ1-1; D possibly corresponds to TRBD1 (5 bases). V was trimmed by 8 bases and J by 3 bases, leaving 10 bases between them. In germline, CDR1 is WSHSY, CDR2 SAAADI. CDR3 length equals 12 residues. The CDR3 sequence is CASFGGYTEAFF. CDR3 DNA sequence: TGCGCCAGCTTCGGGGGGTACACTGAAGCTTTCTTT.

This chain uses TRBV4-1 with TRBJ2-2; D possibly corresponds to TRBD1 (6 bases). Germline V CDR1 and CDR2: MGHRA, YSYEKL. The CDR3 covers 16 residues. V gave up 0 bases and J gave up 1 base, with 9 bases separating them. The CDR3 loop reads CASSQEGARNTGELFF. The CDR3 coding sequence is TGCGCCAGCAGCCAAGAGGGGGCTAGGAACACCGGGGAGCTGTTTTTT.

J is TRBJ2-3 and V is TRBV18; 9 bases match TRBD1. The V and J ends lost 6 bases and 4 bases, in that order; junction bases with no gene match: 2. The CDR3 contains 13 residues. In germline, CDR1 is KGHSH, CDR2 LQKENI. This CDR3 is CASSGTGPDTQYF. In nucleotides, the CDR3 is TGTGCCAGCTCCGGGACAGGGCCAGATACGCAGTATTTT. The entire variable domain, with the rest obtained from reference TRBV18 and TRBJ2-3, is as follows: NAGVMQNPRHLVRRRGQEARLRCSPMKGHSHVYWYRQLPEEGLKFMVYLQKENIIDESGMPKERFSAEFPKEGPSILRIQQVVRGDSAAYFCASSGTGPDTQYFGPGTRLTVL.

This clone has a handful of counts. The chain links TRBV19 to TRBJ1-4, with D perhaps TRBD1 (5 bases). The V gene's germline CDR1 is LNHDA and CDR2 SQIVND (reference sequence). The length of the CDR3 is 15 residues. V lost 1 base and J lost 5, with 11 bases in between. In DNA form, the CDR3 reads TGTGCCAGTAGTATAGTGGGGACTGGGAATGAAAAACTGTTTTTT. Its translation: CASSIVGTGNEKLFF. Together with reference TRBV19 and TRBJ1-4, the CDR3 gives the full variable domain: DGGITQSPKYLFRKEGQNVTLSCEQNLNHDAMYWYRQDPGQGLRLIYYSQIVNDFQKGDIAEGYSVSREKKESFPLTVTSAQKNPTAFYLCASSIVGTGNEKLFFGSGTQLSVL.

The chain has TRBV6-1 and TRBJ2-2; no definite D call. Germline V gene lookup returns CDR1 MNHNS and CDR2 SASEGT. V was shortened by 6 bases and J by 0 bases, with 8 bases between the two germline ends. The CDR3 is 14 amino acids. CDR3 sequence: CASRRQSNTGELFF. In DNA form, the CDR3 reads TGTGCCAGCAGGAGGCAGTCGAACACCGGGGAGCTGTTTTTT.

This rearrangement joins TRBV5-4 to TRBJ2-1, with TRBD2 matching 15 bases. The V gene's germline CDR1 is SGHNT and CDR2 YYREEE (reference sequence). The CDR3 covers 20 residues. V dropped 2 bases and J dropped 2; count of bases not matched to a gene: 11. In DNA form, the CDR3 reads TGTGCCAGCAGCTTACGACCGGGACTAGCGGGGGGACAAGCCTACAATGAGCAGTTCTTC. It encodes CASSLRPGLAGGQAYNEQFF.

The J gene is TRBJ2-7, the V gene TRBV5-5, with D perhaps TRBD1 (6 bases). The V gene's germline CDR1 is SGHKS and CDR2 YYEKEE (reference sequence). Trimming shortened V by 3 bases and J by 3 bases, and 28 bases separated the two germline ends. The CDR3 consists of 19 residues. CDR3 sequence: CASSSRGIVNRESLYEQYF. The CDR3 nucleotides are TGTGCCAGCAGCTCTAGGGGGATAGTTAACAGGGAGAGTCTCTACGAGCAGTACTTC.

CDR3 in amino acids: CASSQGTYTEAFF. The CDR3 DNA sequence: TGTGCCAGCAGCCAAGGCACATACACTGAAGCTTTCTTT. This chain connects TRBV14 to TRBJ1-1, with D unresolved. Trimming took 1 base from V and 3 from J, leaving 6 bases between them. Germline V gene sequence: CDR1 SGHDN, CDR2 FVKESK. The CDR3 is 13 residues long.

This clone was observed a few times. Here the CDR3 reads CASLDEQLSGNTIYF. The CDR3 nucleotides read TGTGCCAGCCTAGACGAACAGCTCTCTGGAAACACCATATATTTT. V usage is TRBV2 and J usage is TRBJ1-3; no definite D call. V gave up 8 bases and J gave up 0 bases, with 14 bases separating them. The CDR3 extends over 15 amino acids. Per the germline V gene, CDR1 is SNHLY and CDR2 is FYNNEI. Full variable domain (remainder filled in from reference TRBV2 and TRBJ1-3): EPEVTQTPSHQVTQMGQEVILRCVPISNHLYFYWYRQILGQKVEFLVSFYNNEISEKSEIFDDQFSVERPDGSNFTLKIRSTKLEDSAMYFCASLDEQLSGNTIYFGEGSWLTVV.

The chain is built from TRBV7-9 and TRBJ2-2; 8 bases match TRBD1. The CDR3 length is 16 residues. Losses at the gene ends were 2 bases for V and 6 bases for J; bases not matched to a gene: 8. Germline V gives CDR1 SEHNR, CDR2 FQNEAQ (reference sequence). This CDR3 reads CASSLQGAKNAGELFF. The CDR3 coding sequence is TGTGCCAGCAGCTTACAGGGGGCGAAAAACGCCGGGGAGCTGTTTTTT.

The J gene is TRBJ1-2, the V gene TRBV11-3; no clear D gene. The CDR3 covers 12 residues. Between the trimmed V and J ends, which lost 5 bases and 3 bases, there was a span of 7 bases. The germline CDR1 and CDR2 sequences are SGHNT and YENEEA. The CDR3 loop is CASSQADYGYTF. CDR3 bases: TGTGCCAGCAGCCAGGCTGACTATGGCTACACCTTC. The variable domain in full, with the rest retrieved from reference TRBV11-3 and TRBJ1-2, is EAGVVQSPRYKIIEKKQPVAFWCNPISGHNTLYWYLQNLGQGPELLIRYENEEAVDDSQLPKDRFSAERLKGVDSTLKIQPAELGDSAVYLCASSQADYGYTFGSGTRLTVV.